This T cell receptor beta chain was observed in a study of response to subunit inactivated influenza vaccine. The CDR3 has 14 residues. CDR1 and CDR2 from the germline V gene are SNHLY and FYNNEI. Deletions cut 7 bases from V and 7 bases from J, with 17 bases between. TCRdb analysed the RT-PCR reads with MiXCR anew, one entry per CDR3 protein. Seen here are about 180,000 distinct CDR3 sequences, approximately 9.2% observed once, and the top ten hold roughly a tenth. This clonotype was detected ten times or more. The sample consisted of non-naive T cells sorted from PBMCs, taken on the day of vaccination. This clonotype was obtained from a man aged 45-65 years who received an inactivated influenza vaccine. The chain has TRBV2 and TRBJ2-1, with D maybe TRBD1 (6 bases). The CDR3 loop reads CASTRPGTINEQFF. The DNA of the CDR3 is TGTGCCAGCACTAGGCCCGGGACAATAAATGAGCAGTTCTTC.